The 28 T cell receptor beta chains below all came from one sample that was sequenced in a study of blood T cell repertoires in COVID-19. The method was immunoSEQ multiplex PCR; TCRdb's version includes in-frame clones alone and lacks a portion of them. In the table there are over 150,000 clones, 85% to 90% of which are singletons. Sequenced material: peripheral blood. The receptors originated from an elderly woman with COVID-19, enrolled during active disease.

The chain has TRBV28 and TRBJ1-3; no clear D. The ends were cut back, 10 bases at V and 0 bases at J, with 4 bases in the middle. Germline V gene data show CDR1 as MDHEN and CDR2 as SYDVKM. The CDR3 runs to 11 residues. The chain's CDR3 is CATHSGNTIYF. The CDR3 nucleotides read TGTGCCACCCACTCTGGAAACACCATATATTTT.

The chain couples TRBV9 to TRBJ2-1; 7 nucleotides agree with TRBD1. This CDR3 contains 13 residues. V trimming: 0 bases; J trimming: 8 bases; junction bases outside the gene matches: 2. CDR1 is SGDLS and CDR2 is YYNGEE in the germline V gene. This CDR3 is CASSVGDSYEQFF. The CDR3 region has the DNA TGTGCCAGCAGCGTAGGGGACAGCTATGAGCAGTTCTTC.

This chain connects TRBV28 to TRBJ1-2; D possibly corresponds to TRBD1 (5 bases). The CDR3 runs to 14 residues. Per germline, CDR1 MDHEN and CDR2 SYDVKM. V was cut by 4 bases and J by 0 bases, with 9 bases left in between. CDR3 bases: TGTGCCAGCAGTTCAGGGTTTACTAACTATGGCTACACCTTC. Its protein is CASSSGFTNYGYTF.

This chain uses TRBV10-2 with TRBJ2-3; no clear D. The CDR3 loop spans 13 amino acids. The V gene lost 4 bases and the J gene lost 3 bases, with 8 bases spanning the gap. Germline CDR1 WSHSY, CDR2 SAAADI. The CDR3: CASSGARTDTQYF. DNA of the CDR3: TGCGCCAGCAGTGGAGCTCGAACAGATACGCAGTATTTT.

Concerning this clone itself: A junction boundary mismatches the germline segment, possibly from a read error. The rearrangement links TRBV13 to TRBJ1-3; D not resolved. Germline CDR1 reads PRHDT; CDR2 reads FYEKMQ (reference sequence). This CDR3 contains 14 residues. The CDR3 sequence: CASSVAGAGSTIYF. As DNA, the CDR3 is TGTGCCAGCAGCGTAGCTGGCGCGGGAAGCACCATATATTTT.

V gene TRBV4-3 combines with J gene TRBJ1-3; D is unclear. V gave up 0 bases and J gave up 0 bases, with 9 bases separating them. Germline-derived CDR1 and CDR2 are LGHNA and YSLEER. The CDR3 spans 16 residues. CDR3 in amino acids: CASSQDSGSSGNTIYF. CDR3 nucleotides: TGCGCCAGCAGCCAAGATTCGGGAAGCTCTGGAAACACCATATATTTT.

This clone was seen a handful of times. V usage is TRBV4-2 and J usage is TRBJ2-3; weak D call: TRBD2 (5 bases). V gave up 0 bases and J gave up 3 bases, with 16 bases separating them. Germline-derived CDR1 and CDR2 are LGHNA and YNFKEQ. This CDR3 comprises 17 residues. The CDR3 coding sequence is TGTGCCAGCAGCCAAGATAGTTCGGGGATGGGGACAGATACGCAGTATTTT. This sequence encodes CASSQDSSGMGTDTQYF.

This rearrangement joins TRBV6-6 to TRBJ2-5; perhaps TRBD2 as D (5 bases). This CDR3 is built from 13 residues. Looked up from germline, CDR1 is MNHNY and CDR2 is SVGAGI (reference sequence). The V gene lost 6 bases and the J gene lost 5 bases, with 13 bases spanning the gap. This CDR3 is CASREGSPETQYF. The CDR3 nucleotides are TGTGCCAGCAGAGAGGGTAGTCCGGAGACCCAGTACTTC.

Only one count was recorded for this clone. CDR3 sequence reads: CASKNRGGGETQYF. The CDR3 DNA is TGTGCCAGCAAAAACAGGGGCGGTGGCGAGACCCAGTACTTC. The V gene is TRBV2, the J gene TRBJ2-5, with 7 bases fitting TRBD1. The CDR3 runs to 14 residues. The J segment lost 5 bases and the V segment lost 7 bases, leaving 10 bases of the junction unmatched. Germline loops: CDR1 SNHLY, CDR2 FYNNEI.

This CDR3 reads CASSPAAGYEKLFF. CDR3 sequence (DNA): TGTGCCAGTAGTCCCGCCGCAGGGTATGAAAAACTGTTTTTT. The rearrangement uses TRBV19 and TRBJ1-4; D is possibly TRBD1 (5 bases). The V gene lost 5 bases and the J gene lost 6 bases, with 13 bases spanning the gap. The germline gives CDR1 LNHDA, CDR2 SQIVND (reference sequence). The CDR3 spans 14 residues.

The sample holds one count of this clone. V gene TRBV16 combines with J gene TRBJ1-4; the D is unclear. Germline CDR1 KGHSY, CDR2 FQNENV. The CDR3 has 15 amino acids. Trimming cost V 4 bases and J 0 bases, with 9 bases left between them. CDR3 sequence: CASSPDSATNEKLFF. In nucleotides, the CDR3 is TGTGCCAGCAGCCCTGACTCCGCAACTAATGAAAAACTGTTTTTT.

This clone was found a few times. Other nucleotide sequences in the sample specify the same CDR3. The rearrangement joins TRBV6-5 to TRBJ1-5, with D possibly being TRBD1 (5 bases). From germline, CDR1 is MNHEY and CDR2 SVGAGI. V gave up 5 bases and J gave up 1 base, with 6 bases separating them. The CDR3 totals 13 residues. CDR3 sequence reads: CASSQGSNQPQHF. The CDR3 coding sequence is TGTGCCAGCAGTCAGGGAAGCAATCAGCCCCAGCATTTT.

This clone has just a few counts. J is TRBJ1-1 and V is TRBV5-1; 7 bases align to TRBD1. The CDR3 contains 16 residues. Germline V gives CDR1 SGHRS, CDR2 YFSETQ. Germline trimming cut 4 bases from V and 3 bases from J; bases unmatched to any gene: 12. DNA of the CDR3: TGCGCCAGCAGCGGGGGTGGCAGGGGGAATGACACTGAAGCTTTCTTT. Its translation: CASSGGGRGNDTEAFF.

This CDR3 is CASSRGNSNQPQHF. CDR3 bases: TGTGCCTCGAGCCGGGGTAATTCTAATCAGCCCCAGCATTTT. This chain links TRBV24-1 with TRBJ1-5; unclear D gene. Per the germline V gene, CDR1 is KGHDR and CDR2 is SFDVKD. Trimming pared 12 bases from V and 4 bases from J, leaving 18 bases between. This CDR3 comprises 14 residues.

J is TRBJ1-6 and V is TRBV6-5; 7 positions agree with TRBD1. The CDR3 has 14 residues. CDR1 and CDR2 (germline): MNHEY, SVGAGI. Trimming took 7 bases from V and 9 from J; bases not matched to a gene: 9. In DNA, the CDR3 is TGTGCCAGCACCCCAACGGACAGGACTTCACCCCTCCACTTT. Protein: CASTPTDRTSPLHF.

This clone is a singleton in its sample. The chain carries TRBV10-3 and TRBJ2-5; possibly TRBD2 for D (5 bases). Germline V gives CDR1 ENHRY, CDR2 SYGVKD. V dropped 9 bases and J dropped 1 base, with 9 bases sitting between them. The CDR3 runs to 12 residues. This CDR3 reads CAIGLSQETQYF. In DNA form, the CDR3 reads TGTGCCATTGGACTTTCCCAAGAGACCCAGTACTTC.

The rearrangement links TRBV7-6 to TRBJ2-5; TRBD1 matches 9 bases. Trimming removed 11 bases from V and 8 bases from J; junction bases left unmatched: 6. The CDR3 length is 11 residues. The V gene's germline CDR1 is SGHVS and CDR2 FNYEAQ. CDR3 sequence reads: CAGGQGETQYF. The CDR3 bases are TGTGCCGGGGGACAGGGCGAAACCCAGTACTTC.

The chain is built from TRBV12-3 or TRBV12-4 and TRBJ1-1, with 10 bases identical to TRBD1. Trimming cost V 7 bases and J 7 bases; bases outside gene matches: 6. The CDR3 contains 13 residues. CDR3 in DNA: TGTGCCAGCACCGGGACAGGGGTGCATGAAGCTTTCTTT. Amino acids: CASTGTGVHEAFF.

For the CDR3, the DNA is TGTGCCAGCGCCCCCAAACAGGGGCCCTACGAGCAGTACTTC. Residues: CASAPKQGPYEQYF. The rearrangement uses TRBV7-2 and TRBJ2-7, with TRBD1 matching over 7 bases. CDR1 and CDR2 from the germline V gene are SGHTA and FQGNSA. The CDR3 is 14 residues long. Trimming at V came to 8 bases and at J to 2 bases, leaving 9 bases not matched to a gene. The full variable domain, with the rest looked up from reference TRBV7-2 and TRBJ2-7, is GAGVSQSPSNKVTEKGKDVELRCDPISGHTALYWYRQSLGQGLEFLIYFQGNSAPDKSGLPSDRFSAERTGGSVSTLTIQRTQQEDSAVYLCASAPKQGPYEQYFGPGTRLTVT.

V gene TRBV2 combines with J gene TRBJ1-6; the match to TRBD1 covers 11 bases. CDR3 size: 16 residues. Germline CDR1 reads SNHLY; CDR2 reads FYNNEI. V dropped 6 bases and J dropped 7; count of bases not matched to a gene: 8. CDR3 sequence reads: CASRGQGDMRNSPLHF. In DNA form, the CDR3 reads TGTGCCAGCAGGGGACAGGGGGACATGAGGAATTCACCCCTCCACTTT.

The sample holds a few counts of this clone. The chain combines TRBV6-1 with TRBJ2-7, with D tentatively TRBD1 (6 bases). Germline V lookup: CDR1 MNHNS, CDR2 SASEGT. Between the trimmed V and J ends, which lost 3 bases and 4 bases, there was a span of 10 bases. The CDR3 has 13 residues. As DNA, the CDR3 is TGTGCCAGCAGTGACCGGACAGTATACGAGCAGTACTTC. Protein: CASSDRTVYEQYF.

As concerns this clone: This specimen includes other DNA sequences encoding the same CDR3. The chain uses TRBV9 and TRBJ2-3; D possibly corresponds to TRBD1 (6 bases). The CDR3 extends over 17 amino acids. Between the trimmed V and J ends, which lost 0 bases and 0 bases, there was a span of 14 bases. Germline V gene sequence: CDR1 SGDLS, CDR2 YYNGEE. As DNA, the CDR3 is TGTGCCAGCAGCGTAGAAGGGCAGGGGCTAAGCACAGATACGCAGTATTTT. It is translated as CASSVEGQGLSTDTQYF.

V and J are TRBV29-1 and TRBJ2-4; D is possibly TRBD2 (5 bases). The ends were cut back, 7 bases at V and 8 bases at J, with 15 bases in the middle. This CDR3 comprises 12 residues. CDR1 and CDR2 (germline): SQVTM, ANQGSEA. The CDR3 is CSAGLSGDIQYF. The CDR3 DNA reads TGCAGCGCCGGACTCTCAGGAGACATTCAGTACTTC. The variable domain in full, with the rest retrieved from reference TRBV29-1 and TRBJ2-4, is SAVISQKPSRDICQRGTSLTIQCQVDSQVTMMFWYRQQPGQSLTLIATANQGSEATYESGFVIDKFPISRPNLTFSTLTVSNMSPEDSSIYLCSAGLSGDIQYFGAGTRLSVL.

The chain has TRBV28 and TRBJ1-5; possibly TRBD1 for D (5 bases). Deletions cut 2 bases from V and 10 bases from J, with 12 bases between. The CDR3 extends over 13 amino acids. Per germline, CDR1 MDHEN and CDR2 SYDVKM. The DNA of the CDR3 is TGTGCCAGCAGTTTAACGGGGGAGAGACCCCAGCATTTT. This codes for CASSLTGERPQHF.

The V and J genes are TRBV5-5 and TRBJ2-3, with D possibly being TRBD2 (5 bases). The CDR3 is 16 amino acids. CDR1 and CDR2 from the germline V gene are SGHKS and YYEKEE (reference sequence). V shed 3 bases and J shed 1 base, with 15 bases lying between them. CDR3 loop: CASSSGFGRGTDTQYF. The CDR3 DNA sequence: TGTGCCAGCAGCTCGGGATTTGGGCGGGGCACAGATACGCAGTATTTT.

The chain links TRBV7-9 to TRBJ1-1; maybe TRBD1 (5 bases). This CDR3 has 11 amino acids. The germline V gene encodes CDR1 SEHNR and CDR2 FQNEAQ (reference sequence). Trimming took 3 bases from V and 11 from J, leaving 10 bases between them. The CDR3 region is CASSFLEGAFF. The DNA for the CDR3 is TGTGCCAGCAGCTTCTTGGAGGGGGCTTTCTTT.

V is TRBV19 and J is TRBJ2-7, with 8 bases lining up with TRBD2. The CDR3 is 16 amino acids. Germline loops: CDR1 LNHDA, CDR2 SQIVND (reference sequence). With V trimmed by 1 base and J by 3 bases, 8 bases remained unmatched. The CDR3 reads CASSIVVAGSLYEQYF. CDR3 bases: TGTGCCAGTAGTATAGTGGTAGCGGGATCACTCTACGAGCAGTACTTC. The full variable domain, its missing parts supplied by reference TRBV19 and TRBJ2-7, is DGGITQSPKYLFRKEGQNVTLSCEQNLNHDAMYWYRQDPGQGLRLIYYSQIVNDFQKGDIAEGYSVSREKKESFPLTVTSAQKNPTAFYLCASSIVVAGSLYEQYFGPGTRLTVT.

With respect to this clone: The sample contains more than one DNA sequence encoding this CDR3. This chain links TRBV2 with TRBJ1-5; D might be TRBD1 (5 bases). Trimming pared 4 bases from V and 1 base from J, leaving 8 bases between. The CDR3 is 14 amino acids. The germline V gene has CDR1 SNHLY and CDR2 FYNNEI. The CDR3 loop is CASSGQGSNQPQHF. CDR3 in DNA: TGTGCCAGCAGTGGCCAGGGAAGCAATCAGCCCCAGCATTTT.